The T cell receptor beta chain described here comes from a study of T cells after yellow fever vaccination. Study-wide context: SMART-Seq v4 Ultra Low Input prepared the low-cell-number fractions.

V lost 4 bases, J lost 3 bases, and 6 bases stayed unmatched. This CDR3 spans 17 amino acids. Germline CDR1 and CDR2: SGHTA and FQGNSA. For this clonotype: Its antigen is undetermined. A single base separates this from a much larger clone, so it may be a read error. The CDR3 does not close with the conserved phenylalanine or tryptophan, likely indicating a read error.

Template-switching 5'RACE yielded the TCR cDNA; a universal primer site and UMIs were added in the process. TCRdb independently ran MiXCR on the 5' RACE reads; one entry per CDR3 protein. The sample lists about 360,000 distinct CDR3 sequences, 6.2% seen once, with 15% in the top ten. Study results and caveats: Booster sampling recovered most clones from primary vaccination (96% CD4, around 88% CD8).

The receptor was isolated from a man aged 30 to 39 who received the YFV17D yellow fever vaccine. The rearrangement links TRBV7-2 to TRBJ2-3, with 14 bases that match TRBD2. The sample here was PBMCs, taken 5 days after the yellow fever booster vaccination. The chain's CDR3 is CASSSTTSGRVTDTQYL. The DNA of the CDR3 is TGTGCCAGCAGCTCAACGACTAGCGGGAGGGTAACAGATACGCAGTATTTA.